The rows below give T cell receptor beta chains drawn from one sample of a study of regulatory T cells in long-lasting Graves disease. Using its own MiXCR run on the multiplex PCR reads, TCRdb lists one record per CDR3 protein. The table lists 350,000 to 500,000 distinct CDR3 sequences, about 15% of them singletons. This sample also belongs to another study, concerning T cells in Graves' hyperthyroidism and ophthalmopathy.

This specimen consisted of peripheral blood mononuclear cells (PBMCs), obtained at new diagnosis, from a patient treated with antithyroid drugs. These receptors all stem from a woman aged 25-40 years with Graves disease. CDR3s include the opening cysteine and the closing phenylalanine or tryptophan. The D gene is left open where the match is weak. Only some rows state a clone size, as once, few, many or a class for expanded clones.

J | D | V | size | CDR3 | DNA
TRBJ1-1 | . | TRBV20-1 | many | CSARGGTGKAEAFF | TGCAGTGCTAGAGGCGGTACAGGCAAGGCTGAAGCTTTCTTT
TRBJ2-1 | . | TRBV27 | . | CASSLSFGYNEQFF | TGTGCCAGCAGTTTATCTTTCGGGTACAATGAGCAGTTCTTC
TRBJ1-1 | . | TRBV7-2 | many | CASSWGWNTEAFF | TGTGCCAGCAGCTGGGGGTGGAACACTGAAGCTTTCTTT
TRBJ2-1 | . | TRBV28 | many | CASSSLPSSYNEQFF | TGTGCCAGCAGTTCCCTCCCTTCCTCCTACAATGAGCAGTTCTTC
TRBJ2-1 | TRBD2 | TRBV30 | . | CAWSRPGTRANEQFF | TGTGCCTGGAGTCGCCCCGGGACTAGGGCAAATGAGCAGTTCTTC
TRBJ2-7 | . | TRBV5-1 | . | CASSLKSLQGHEQYF | TGCGCCAGCAGCTTAAAGTCCCTCCAGGGGCACGAGCAGTACTTC
TRBJ1-1 | . | TRBV6-1 | many | CASRPTPWRGNTEAFF | TGTGCCAGCAGACCCACCCCATGGCGCGGGAACACTGAAGCTTTCTTT
TRBJ2-7 | TRBD1 | TRBV5-1 | few | CASSLASGQGAYEQYF | TGCGCCAGCAGCTTGGCCTCGGGACAGGGGGCTTACGAGCAGTACTTC
TRBJ1-2 | . | TRBV28 | many | CASSPSPGGYTF | TGTGCCAGCAGTCCCTCCCCCGGGGGCTACACCTTC
TRBJ1-2 | . | TRBV7-9 | many | CASSPSYTF | TGTGCCAGCAGCCCCTCCTACACCTTC
TRBJ2-3 | . | TRBV28 | many | CASSFDRGGLRQYF | TGTGCCAGCAGTTTCGATAGGGGGGGACTGCGACAGTATTTT
TRBJ2-5 | TRBD1 | TRBV2 | few | CASRERTGGQETQYF | TGTGCCAGCAGGGAACGAACAGGGGGCCAGGAGACCCAGTACTTC
TRBJ2-7 | . | TRBV28 | many | CASSLGVRLLAYEQYF | TGTGCCAGCAGTTTAGGAGTCAGGCTTCTCGCCTACGAGCAGTACTTC
TRBJ2-1 | TRBD2 | TRBV5-1 | many | CASSSGAGVGLNEQFF | TGCGCCAGCAGCTCCGGAGCGGGAGTCGGGCTCAATGAGCAGTTCTTC
TRBJ2-1 | . | TRBV5-1 | . | CASSGEGAREQFF | TGCGCCAGCAGCGGAGAGGGAGCTCGTGAGCAGTTCTTC
TRBJ2-7 | TRBD1 | TRBV18 | . | CASSPPAGTGTYEQYF | TGTGCCAGCTCACCACCGGCCGGGACAGGGACCTACGAGCAGTACTTC
TRBJ2-3 | . | TRBV7-9 | . | CASSPNAGGTQYF | TGTGCCAGCAGCCCCAATGCTGGAGGGACGCAGTATTTT
TRBJ2-3 | . | TRBV7-9 | many | CASQLDTDTQYF | TGTGCCAGCCAATTGGACACAGATACGCAGTATTTT
TRBJ2-1 | TRBD2 | TRBV3-1 | many | CASSQETSGRAHNEQFF | TGTGCCAGCAGCCAAGAGACTAGCGGGAGGGCACACAATGAGCAGTTCTTC
TRBJ2-1 | . | TRBV3-1 | many | CASSQMGGYNEQFF | TGTGCCAGCAGCCAAATGGGGGGCTACAATGAGCAGTTCTTC
TRBJ2-3 | . | TRBV13 | few | CASSFRTRTDTQYF | TGTGCCAGCAGCTTTAGGACTCGCACAGATACGCAGTATTTT
TRBJ2-5 | TRBD2 | TRBV18 | many | CASSPQGGRLLQETQYF | TGTGCCAGCTCACCACAGGGAGGGAGACTGCTCCAAGAGACCCAGTACTTC